The clone carrying this TCR beta chain was observed at least ten times. The V gene's germline CDR1 is MNHNS and CDR2 SASEGT. The CDR3 covers 13 residues. V lost 8 bases and J 4 bases, leaving 14 bases between the germline ends. The data originate from a study of T cells in Graves' hyperthyroidism and ophthalmopathy. Orbital computed tomography, thyroid ultrasound, serum thyroxine and TRAb, and clinical symptoms together informed the diagnoses. The PBMCs had their origin in 7.5 to 10 ml of fresh peripheral blood. RNA transcripts served as the template for amplifying TCR beta CDR3 regions. The TCR CDR3 first-round RT-PCR relied on the HTBI primer set. MiXCR, run by TCRdb on the multiplex PCR reads, gives a single entry per CDR3 protein. This sample has around 520,000 distinct CDR3 sequences; approximately 14% occur once, and the top ten carry 14%.

The source is a woman aged 40 to 50 with Graves' hyperthyroidism. The sample taken for sequencing was blood. The V call is TRBV6-1, the J call TRBJ1-1; D is ambiguous. The CDR3, as DNA: TGTGCCAGCGAGGACTTACGGGCCACTGAAGCTTTCTTT. Its protein product is CASEDLRATEAFF.